This T cell receptor (beta chain) was recovered during a study of T cell responses to AZD1222 COVID-19 vaccine. Losses at the gene ends were 4 bases for V and 4 bases for J; bases not matched to a gene: 6. CDR1 and CDR2 (germline): SNHLY, FYNNEI. This CDR3 has 15 amino acids. Assay used: immunoSEQ multiplex PCR; TCRdb lists only in-frame clones, some missing. The sample includes around 100,000 clones, more than 90% seen only once; the top ten take about 1.2%. Study observations and caveats: Donor demographics were predominantly white British with a female majority; clonal diversity may be underestimated. Repertoire collection took place solely once the T cell response had peaked.

Remarks on this clone: No antigen is known for it.

The starting material was peripheral blood, obtained on day 0 of AZD1222 vaccination. V usage is TRBV2 and J usage is TRBJ2-3; TRBD1 matches 9 bases. The source of this sequence is an adult in good health. CDR3 in DNA: TGTGCCAGCAGTGGAAGACAGGGGGGAGCAGATACGCAGTATTTT. This translates into CASSGRQGGADTQYF.